This T cell receptor beta chain was retrieved from a study of response to subunit inactivated influenza vaccine (dated by TCRdb to 2016 to 2019). Looking at the study overall: Deep quantitative profiling of the T cell receptor repertoire was used in the study to follow responses to a trivalent subunit inactivated influenza vaccine. The paper as a whole reports these results and caveats: The authors proposed that each seasonal influenza vaccination may bring in only a limited number of new T cells.

Library preparation was by RT-PCR. Sequencer: Illumina HiSeq 2500. TCRdb passed the public sequencing reads through fastp at Q25 and MiXCR, retaining productive beta sequences. Rows merge per CDR3 protein into single entries with the most common DNA and genes. This sample is represented by about 190,000 distinct CDR3 sequences; 13% to 15% of them were singletons. The ten largest clones capture approximately 25% of the sample. This clonotype was found a few times. This receptor's antigen is unknown. Base qualities are not recorded, but no much larger clone differs from it by a single base. From cysteine to phenylalanine, the CDR3 is 16 amino acids long. Only the CDR3 portion is preserved as DNA: 48 bases, with reading frame beginning at the first base. For this chain, trimming is 7 bases at the V end and 4 bases at the J end, and the number of junction bases without a gene match is 12.

The material sequenced was CD8+ T cells sorted from PBMCs, taken 5 days after vaccination. The chain is encoded by TRBV12-3 or TRBV12-4 joined to TRBJ1-1, and TRBD1 aligns with 10 junction nucleotides. The origin of this receptor is a man in his forties or fifties who received an inactivated influenza vaccine. Donor details come from another sample of the same person, matched by shared clones. The CDR3 region has the sequence CASNPGTGEVGTEAFF. The nucleotides read TGTGCCAGCAATCCCGGGACAGGGGAGGTGGGCACTGAAGCTTTCTTT.